This T cell receptor beta chain was documented in a study of blood T cell repertoires in COVID-19. Study at large: From the United States, Italy and Spain came samples of acute and convalescent COVID-19. Sources were T cells, B-cell-depleted T cells, or PBMCs; the material itself was cDNA or gDNA.

With 0 bases clipped from V and 2 bases from J, the junction kept 5 bases outside the gene matches. Germline V lookup: CDR1 SGHRS, CDR2 YFSETQ. The CDR3 consists of 15 residues. Original processing methods: Nucleated cell counts were estimated from reference gene primer amplification. Here immunoSEQ multiplex PCR was the method, and the copy in TCRdb shows in-frame clones only, minus some. For V, J and clone size, that table is used; D and trimming come from the DNA. The sample lists under 60,000 clones; around 92% were seen once. Sequencing input: peripheral blood. The TCR was taken from a man over 45 with active COVID-19. V gene TRBV5-1 combines with J gene TRBJ2-7; 7 bases are a match to TRBD1. CDR3 DNA: TGCGCCAGCAGCTTGGGCGGGCAGGGGGCCTACGAGCAGTACTTC. Residues: CASSLGGQGAYEQYF. Full variable domain (outside the CDR3, taken from reference TRBV5-1 and TRBJ2-7): KAGVTQTPRYLIKTRGQQVTLSCSPISGHRSVSWYQQTPGQGLQFLFEYFSETQRNKGNFPGRFSGRQFSNSRSEMNVSTLELGDSALYLCASSLGGQGAYEQYFGPGTRLTVT.